This note documents a single T cell receptor (beta chain) sequence. The antigen it recognizes is unknown. No much larger clone is present one base from it, and per-base qualities are unavailable. The sample originates from a study of T cell responses to AZD1222 COVID-19 vaccine (dated by TCRdb to the early 2020s). For the wider study: Because spike-specific TCR depth and breadth did not differ between the two schedules, AZD1222 recipients who got a second dose at roughly 4 weeks were pooled with those who got a second dose at roughly 12 weeks. Enrollment into the trials was organized by age into subgroups of 18-55, 56-69 and 70-plus years, and those subgroups contained roughly 140, 27 and 60 TCR-sequenced participants, respectively. TCR sequencing covered 230 or so trial participants: 200 to 220 given two doses of AZD1222 and about 26 given two doses of MenACWY control vaccine.

Paper-wide results and their limitations: In the small 56-69-year group, the increase in depth fell short of significance, most likely because of low power. Vaccine-associated CD4 TCRs spanned the whole spike protein, with dominant responses in regions 160-218 and 743-854. After two AZD1222 doses, both the breadth and the depth of spike-specific TCRs were significantly higher than at day 0 and than in MenACWY recipients. Epitopes outside the regions mutated in the B.1.351 and B.1.1.7 variants were reportedly recognized by nearly half of the unique spike-specific TCRs. Only 5 to 7 AZD1222 recipients were SARS-CoV-2 seropositive at baseline, limiting conclusions about previously exposed vaccinees. Because no samples from the day 14 peak response were available, repertoires could be characterized only after the peak T cell response. Most participants were white British and females outnumbered males, and the authors suggested that clonal diversity may have been underestimated.

This sample's time point label indicates: baseline before first vaccination. Vaccinee samples were obtained from the UK trials COV001 and COV002, which included a single-blind randomized controlled phase 2/3 trial of AZD1222 (ChAdOx1 nCoV-19) in healthy adults. For TCRbeta chain sequencing, PBMC samples from trial participants were taken at day 0 and at day 28 after the second dose. The CDR3 regions of human TCRbeta chains were subjected to immunosequencing. The authors' pipeline ran thus. TCRs in the repertoires were matched against a reference library of SARS-CoV-2-specific TCRs that had been generated with the MIRA antigen-specificity platform. Breadth was defined as the fraction of unique TCRs that were SARS-CoV-2-associated, and depth was defined as the fraction of total T cells that were SARS-CoV-2-associated. Using the MIRA data, each spike-specific TCR was assigned both to the spike region to which the TCR was reactive and to a CD4 or CD8 class. Log10-transformed breadth and depth values were compared by one-way ANOVA with Sidak's multiple comparisons tests. TCRdb holds this immuneACCESS table with in-frame rearrangements only. Some clones are missing; in checked studies, unresolved V genes explain under half, and the rest has no known cause. V and J calls and clone size are copied from that table; D and trimming were computed from the DNA. Recorded for this sample are roughly 120,000 clones; 85% to 95% of them occurred a single time. The ten largest clones capture roughly 7% of the sample.

Via the germline V gene, CDR1 is SQVTM and CDR2 ANQGSEA. The CDR3, cysteine through phenylalanine, is 15 amino acids long. The only DNA kept is the CDR3, 45 bases in frame from the first base. For this chain, trimming is 2 bases at the V end and 8 bases at the J end, and the number of junction bases without a gene match is 12. The specimen was peripheral blood, collected on day 0 of AZD1222 vaccination. This clonotype was obtained from an adult in good health. The V and J segments used are TRBV29-1 and TRBJ2-1; 7 central nucleotides agree with TRBD1. The DNA sequence is as follows: TGCAGCGTTGAATTAGACAGGGTTGAGTTCTATGAGCAGTTCTTC. This gives the protein CSVELDRVEFYEQFF.